This T cell receptor (beta chain) came from a study of patients and donors after allogeneic stem cell transplantation. Via MiXCR, TCRdb re-called the RT-PCR reads, giving one row per CDR3 protein. Counted here are roughly 880,000 distinct CDR3 sequences, 15% to 20% occurring once; the ten biggest clones make up 6%. The CDR3 is made up of 12 amino acids. Trimming took 0 bases from V and 3 from J, leaving 6 bases between them. Germline assignment: CDR1 SQVTM and CDR2 ANQGSEA. This clonotype was seen a few times. The source material was blood, either unsorted or a sorted T cell fraction (not recorded which). V is TRBV29-1 and J is TRBJ2-7; D unresolved. The TCR sequence derives from a human donor who was either an allogeneic HSCT recipient or a stem cell or donor lymphocyte infusion donor (not recorded which). It is not recorded whose cells these are; they may come from a transplant donor. CDR3 region: CSVEDRGYEQYF. The CDR3 DNA follows: TGCAGCGTTGAAGATCGAGGCTACGAGCAGTACTTC.